The clone carrying this T cell receptor (beta chain) was counted many times. Germline CDR1 LGHNA, CDR2 YSLEER. V shed 0 bases and J shed 4 bases, with 10 bases lying between them. The length of the CDR3 is 15 residues. This sample is drawn from a study of low-dose radiotherapy and immunotherapy resistance in tumors. As for the study in general: Treatment of Cohort 1 consisted of 0.5 Gy per fraction every 2 weeks, adding up to 6.5 Gy. Patients received 300 mg of oral aspirin each day across four cycles, commencing on cycle 1 day 1.

Priming of first-strand cDNA relied on TRAV- and TRBV-specific primers (covering alpha and beta chains). Amplification of TCRs used a constant-region primer and V-primer adapter for approximately 18 PCR cycles. mRNA, once isolated, was amplified by in vitro transcription. Each CDR3 protein is one row after TCRdb ran MiXCR on the reads. The sample carries tens of thousands of distinct CDR3 sequences, roughly a tenth recorded once. Time point of the sample: before trial treatment. This TCR was sampled from a male donor with prostate cancer. Here the sequenced sample was PBMCs, taken before treatment. The chain employs TRBV4-3 and TRBJ2-1; the D gene is possibly TRBD1 (5 bases). As DNA, the CDR3 is TGCGCCAGCAGCCAAGATCTTACAGGTTACAATGAGCAGTTCTTC. Amino acid sequence: CASSQDLTGYNEQFF.